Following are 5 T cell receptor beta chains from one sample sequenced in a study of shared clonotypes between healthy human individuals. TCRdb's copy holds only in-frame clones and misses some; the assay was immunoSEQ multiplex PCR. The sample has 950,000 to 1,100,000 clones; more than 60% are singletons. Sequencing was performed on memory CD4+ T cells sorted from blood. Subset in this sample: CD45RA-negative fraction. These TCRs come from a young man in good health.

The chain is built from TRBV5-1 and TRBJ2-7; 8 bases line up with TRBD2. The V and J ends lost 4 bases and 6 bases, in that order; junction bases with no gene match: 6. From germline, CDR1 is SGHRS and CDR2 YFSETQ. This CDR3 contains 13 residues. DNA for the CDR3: TGCGCCAGCAGCGGAGGTAGCGGGGTCGAGCAGTACTTC. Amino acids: CASSGGSGVEQYF.

The CDR3 nucleotides are TGTGCCAGCAGCTTAGTCAGGGCCAATGAGCAGTTCTTC. Translated, it gives CASSLVRANEQFF. V gene TRBV11-2 combines with J gene TRBJ2-1; possibly TRBD1 for D (5 bases). Germline CDR1 reads SGHAT; CDR2 reads FQNNGV. The CDR3 covers 13 residues. V lost 1 base and J lost 6, with 7 bases in between.

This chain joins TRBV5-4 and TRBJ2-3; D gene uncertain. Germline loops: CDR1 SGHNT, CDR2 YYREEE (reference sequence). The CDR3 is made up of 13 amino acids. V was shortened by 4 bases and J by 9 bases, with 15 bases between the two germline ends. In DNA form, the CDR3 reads TGTGCCAGCAGCCATAAAGTTGAGGCGACGCAGTATTTT. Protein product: CASSHKVEATQYF.

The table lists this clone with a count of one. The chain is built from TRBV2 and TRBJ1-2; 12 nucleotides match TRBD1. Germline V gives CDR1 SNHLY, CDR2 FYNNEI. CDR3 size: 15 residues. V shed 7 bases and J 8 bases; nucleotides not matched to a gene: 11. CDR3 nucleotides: TGTGCCAGCACCCCCGGGGACAGGGGGCTCCGGGGCTACACCTTC. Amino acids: CASTPGDRGLRGYTF.

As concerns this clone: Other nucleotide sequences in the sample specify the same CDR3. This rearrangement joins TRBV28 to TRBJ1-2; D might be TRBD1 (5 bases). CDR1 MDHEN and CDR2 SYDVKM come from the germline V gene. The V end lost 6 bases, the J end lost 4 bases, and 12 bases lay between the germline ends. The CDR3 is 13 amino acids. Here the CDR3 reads CASSTGTAYGYTF. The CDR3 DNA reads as TGTGCCAGCAGCACCGGGACGGCCTATGGCTACACCTTC.